This TCR beta chain was observed in a study of blood T cell repertoires in COVID-19. Study overall: Samples taken during acute and convalescent COVID-19 were collected in the United States, Italy and Spain. In each case, the material was cDNA or gDNA derived from T cells, B-cell-depleted T cells, or PBMCs.

J lost 4 bases, V lost 7 bases, and 4 bases had no gene match. The length of the CDR3 is 12 residues. In the authors' methods: Scientists estimated how many nucleated cells there were by amplifying reference gene primers. Repertoires were generated with immunoSEQ multiplex PCR, while TCRdb's copy carries only in-frame clones and drops some. D and trimming were read from the DNA, whereas the V and J calls and clone size are those reported in that table. The sample has over 45,000 clones, about 76% seen once. The clonotype comes from a human donor with active or convalescent COVID-19. The donor label of this sample is uncertain. The genes are TRBV12-3 or TRBV12-4 and TRBJ2-7, with 7 nucleotides matching TRBD1. The sample was peripheral blood. The CDR3 loop is CASKGGGYEQYF. As DNA, the CDR3 is TGTGCCAGCAAAGGGGGCGGGTACGAGCAGTACTTC.